A selection of T cell receptor beta chains follows, all from one sample in a study of blood T cell repertoires in COVID-19. Data came from immunoSEQ multiplex PCR; TCRdb stores just in-frame clones and leaves some out. The sample lists 200,000 to 300,000 clones, 81% occurring once. The sequenced sample consisted of peripheral blood. Receptors originate from a woman of 80 years or more with COVID-19, enrolled during active disease. Both conserved end residues are part of each CDR3. The D gene is left open where the match is weak. Not every row has a clone size; where given, it reads once, few, many or a size class.

clone size,D gene,V gene,J gene,CDR3 DNA,CDR3 protein
NA,NA,TRBV3-1/TRBV3-2,TRBJ2-5,TGTGCCAGCAGCCAAGTTGGGACAACTGGGGAGACCCAGTACTTC,CASSQVGTTGETQYF
NA,TRBD1,TRBV11-3,TRBJ2-2,TGTGCCAGCAGCCTCGACAGGGCGGTCACCGGGGAGCTGTTTTTT,CASSLDRAVTGELFF
NA,TRBD2,TRBV7-2,TRBJ2-1,TGTGCCAGCAGCTCGAGCCGGGACTATTACCCTAATGAGCAGTTCTTC,CASSSSRDYYPNEQFF
NA,TRBD2,TRBV28,TRBJ2-2,TGTGCCAGCACAAAATTACTAGCGGGAAACACCGGGGAGCTGTTTTTT,CASTKLLAGNTGELFF
NA,TRBD1,TRBV9,TRBJ1-3,TGTGCCAGTTCGAGGGGGCCAGGAAACACCATATATTTT,CASSRGPGNTIYF
NA,NA,TRBV27,TRBJ2-3,TGTGCCAGCAGTTTAAACCCCCCGAGGTGGGCGGGAAGCACAGATACGCAGTATTTT,CASSLNPPRWAGSTDTQYF
NA,NA,TRBV25-1,TRBJ1-6,TGTGCCAGCAGTGAGGCGGGGGTAGAGGGAACCCCCCTCCACTTT,CASSEAGVEGTPLHF
NA,TRBD1,TRBV4-1,TRBJ1-1,TGCGCCAGCAGCCGCCCGGGACAGGGTGTCGGGGCTTTCTTT,CASSRPGQGVGAFF
once,NA,TRBV24-1,TRBJ2-3,TGTGCCACCAGTGATTCGCGTTTCAGGACAGATACGCAGTATTTT,CATSDSRFRTDTQYF
NA,NA,TRBV5-1,TRBJ1-2,TGCGCCAGCAGACAGACGGGACTAAGGGGATATGGCTACACCTTC,CASRQTGLRGYGYTF
NA,NA,TRBV5-6,TRBJ1-5,TGTGCCAGCAGCTTGGGAGGGCTGAACAATCAGCCCCAGCATTTT,CASSLGGLNNQPQHF
NA,TRBD1,TRBV27,TRBJ1-1,TGTGCCAGCAGCTTCAGGGGGCGAACTGAAGCTTTCTTT,CASSFRGRTEAFF
NA,TRBD1,TRBV6-6,TRBJ2-7,TGTGCCAGCAGGGACAGGCCCCACGAGCAGTACTTC,CASRDRPHEQYF
NA,NA,TRBV30,TRBJ2-2,TGTGCCTGGAAGCCGGGACTCAAGAACACCGGGGAGCTGTTTTTT,CAWKPGLKNTGELFF
NA,NA,TRBV7-2,TRBJ2-2,TGTGCCAGCAGCTCGACTAGTTTCGGGGAGCTGTTTTTT,CASSSTSFGELFF
NA,NA,TRBV5-1,TRBJ2-1,TGCGCCAGCCAATCTAACTTACAGGAGCCCCTAAAGCAGTTCTTC,CASQSNLQEPLKQFF
NA,NA,TRBV3-1/TRBV3-2,TRBJ1-6,TGTGCCAGCAGCCAGGCGCAGGGGCATAATTCACCCCTCCACTTT,CASSQAQGHNSPLHF
once,TRBD2,TRBV6-2/TRBV6-3,TRBJ2-7,TGTGCCAGCAGTTACGAGGGACTAGGGTTCGAGCAGTACTTC,CASSYEGLGFEQYF
NA,NA,TRBV7-2,TRBJ2-7,TGTGCCAGCAGCTTAGGAGGACAGTCCTACGAGCAGTACTTC,CASSLGGQSYEQYF
NA,NA,TRBV18,TRBJ1-6,TGTGCCAGCTCACTTCGGGCTTGGGGGGAATCACCCCTCCACTTT,CASSLRAWGESPLHF
NA,TRBD1,TRBV7-2,TRBJ1-2,TGTGCCAGCAGCTCTCGGACAGGGGGCTATGGCTACACCTTC,CASSSRTGGYGYTF
NA,TRBD1,TRBV4-1,TRBJ2-1,TGCGCCAGCAGCCAAGCTCCTCAGGACAGGGGGCGCAATGAGCAGTTCTTC,CASSQAPQDRGRNEQFF
NA,TRBD1,TRBV5-6,TRBJ1-4,TGTGCCAGCAGCTATCACAGACCGGGACAGGGGAAGCAAAAACTGTTTTTT,CASSYHRPGQGKQKLFF
NA,NA,TRBV19,TRBJ2-1,TGTGCCAGTAGCAGGACAGTTTACAATGAGCAGTTCTTC,CASSRTVYNEQFF
NA,NA,TRBV28,TRBJ1-2,TGTGCCAGCAGTTTAGTTCAGAACTATGGCTACACCTTC,CASSLVQNYGYTF
NA,TRBD1,TRBV30,TRBJ1-5,TGTGCCTGCGCGGGACAGTACAATCAGCCCCAGCATTTT,CACAGQYNQPQHF
NA,NA,TRBV6-6,TRBJ1-2,TGTGCCAGCAGTCCGCAGGAAAACTATGGCTACACCTTC,CASSPQENYGYTF
NA,NA,TRBV4-1,TRBJ1-1,TGCGCCAGCAGCCGGGAGATAAACACTGAAGCTTTCTTT,CASSREINTEAFF
few,NA,TRBV7-9,TRBJ1-3,TGTGCCAGCAGCCAAACAGGGTCCGGAAACACCATATATTTT,CASSQTGSGNTIYF
NA,TRBD1,TRBV25-1,TRBJ1-1,TGTGCCAGCAGTGAAGGGGGACAGGGCTGGTACACTGAAGCTTTCTTT,CASSEGGQGWYTEAFF
few,NA,TRBV4-2,TRBJ1-3,TGTGCCAGCAGCCAAGATCTCCTCTCTGGAAACACCATATATTTT,CASSQDLLSGNTIYF
NA,TRBD2,TRBV3-1/TRBV3-2,TRBJ2-5,TGTGCCAGCAGCCAACTAGCGGGAGGTACGACCAGGGAGACCCAGTACTTC,CASSQLAGGTTRETQYF
NA,TRBD1,TRBV7-3,TRBJ2-2,TGTGCCAGCAGTACAGTCGAGGACAGGGAAGGGAGAGAGCTGTTTTTT,CASSTVEDREGRELFF
few,NA,TRBV18,TRBJ1-5,TGTGCCAGCTCACCAGACTCCGTTAATCAGCCCCAGCATTTT,CASSPDSVNQPQHF
NA,TRBD1,TRBV6-5,TRBJ1-1,TGTGCCAGCAGCGTAACAGGGGGGAACACTGAAGCTTTCTTT,CASSVTGGNTEAFF
NA,NA,TRBV5-1,TRBJ2-5,TGCGCCAGCAGCCCCGAACAGACATTATTTGAGACCCAGTACTTC,CASSPEQTLFETQYF
NA,NA,TRBV5-6,TRBJ1-1,TGTGCCAGCAGCGTCCGGGAGGGAGGGACTGTCATGAACACTGAAGCTTTCTTT,CASSVREGGTVMNTEAFF
NA,NA,TRBV9,TRBJ1-1,TGTGCCAGCAGCCTCTCGACAGGGAACACTGAAGCTTTCTTT,CASSLSTGNTEAFF
NA,TRBD1,TRBV29-1,TRBJ1-4,TGCAGCGCCGTACAGGGGGCAACTAATGAAAAACTGTTTTTT,CSAVQGATNEKLFF
few,TRBD2,TRBV6-5,TRBJ2-4,TGTGCCAGCAGTAACATAGCGGGGACAAAAAACATTCAGTACTTC,CASSNIAGTKNIQYF
once,NA,TRBV18,TRBJ2-3,TGTGCCAGCTCACCTCTCCTCACAGATACGCAGTATTTT,CASSPLLTDTQYF
NA,TRBD2,TRBV5-6,TRBJ2-3,TGTGCCAGCAGCTTGGCGGGGGGATACACAGATACGCAGTATTTT,CASSLAGGYTDTQYF
NA,NA,TRBV27,TRBJ1-2,TGTGCCAGCAGCCCCGGACAGTCCTACTATGGCTACACCTTC,CASSPGQSYYGYTF
NA,NA,TRBV11-3,TRBJ1-5,TGTGCCAGCAGCTTCCGGGGGGCTTCCAATCAGCCCCAGCATTTT,CASSFRGASNQPQHF
NA,NA,TRBV6-1,TRBJ1-2,TGTGCCAGCAGTGAACCTTCGGGGGTAAACTATGGCTACACCTTC,CASSEPSGVNYGYTF
NA,NA,TRBV15,TRBJ1-5,TGTGCCACCAGCAGAGGTACCCGAGGTCTAACCGGTCAGCCCCAGCATTTT,CATSRGTRGLTGQPQHF
NA,NA,TRBV20-1,TRBJ2-7,TGCAGCAGGGATCGTACCTACGAGCAGTACTTC,CSRDRTYEQYF
NA,NA,TRBV28,TRBJ2-7,TGTGCCAGCAGTTCCGGGACATTGACCTACGAGCAGTACTTC,CASSSGTLTYEQYF
once,NA,TRBV11-3,TRBJ2-7,TGTGCCAGCAGCTTAGGACAGAGCTCCTACGAGCAGTACTTC,CASSLGQSSYEQYF
NA,NA,TRBV7-6,TRBJ1-6,TGTGCCAGCAGCCGGGGGGGAGGTTATAATTCACCCCTCCACTTT,CASSRGGGYNSPLHF
NA,NA,TRBV6-2/TRBV6-3,TRBJ1-5,TGTGCCAGCAGCCCCCAGGGGAATCAGCCCCAGCATTTT,CASSPQGNQPQHF
once,NA,TRBV11-2,TRBJ2-5,TGTGCCAGCAGCCTAGGTATCCCTCGGGGGAAGCAAGAGACCCAGTACTTC,CASSLGIPRGKQETQYF
NA,NA,TRBV27,TRBJ1-6,TGTGCCAGCAGTTTCGTACGGACGCCGAGGTCGGGGAGCTCCTATAATTCACCCCTCCACTTT,CASSFVRTPRSGSSYNSPLHF
NA,NA,TRBV19,TRBJ1-2,TGTGCCAGTACCCGCGATAGCATCCGGATCTATGGCTACACCTTC,CASTRDSIRIYGYTF